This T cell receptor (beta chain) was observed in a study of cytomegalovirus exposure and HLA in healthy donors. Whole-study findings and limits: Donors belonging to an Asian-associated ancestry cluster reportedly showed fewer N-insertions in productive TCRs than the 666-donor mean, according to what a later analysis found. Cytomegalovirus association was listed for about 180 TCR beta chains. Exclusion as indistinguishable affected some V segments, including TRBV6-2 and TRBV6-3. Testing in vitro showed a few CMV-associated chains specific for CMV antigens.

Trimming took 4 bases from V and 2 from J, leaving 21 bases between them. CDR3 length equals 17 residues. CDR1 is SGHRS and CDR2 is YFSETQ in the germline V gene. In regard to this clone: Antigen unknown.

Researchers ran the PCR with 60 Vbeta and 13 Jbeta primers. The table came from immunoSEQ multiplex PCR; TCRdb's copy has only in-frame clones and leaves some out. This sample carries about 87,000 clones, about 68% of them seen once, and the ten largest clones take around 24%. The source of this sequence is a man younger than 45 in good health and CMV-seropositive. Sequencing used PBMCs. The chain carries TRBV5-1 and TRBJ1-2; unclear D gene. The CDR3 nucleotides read TGCGCCAGCAGCCCCGTCTTCAACCGGAGGGAAAACTATGGCTACACCTTC. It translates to CASSPVFNRRENYGYTF.